This T cell receptor (beta chain) was found in a study of siplizumab effects on memory and regulatory T cells. About the study: The pairing of mixed lymphocyte reactions set siplizumab at about 0.9 ug/mL against the absence of drug.

Researchers cocultured the mixed lymphocyte reaction cells at 37°C for 6 days. CDR1 is MNHEY, CDR2 SVGAGI, per germline. Trimming shortened V by 7 bases and J by 2 bases, and 6 bases separated the two germline ends. The CDR3 length is 12 residues. Produced via immunoSEQ multiplex PCR; TCRdb's table is partial and in-frame only. Seen here are over 12,000 clones, approximately 49% observed once, and the top ten hold approximately 8.5%. A note on this clone: The antigen remains undetermined.

The rearrangement joins TRBV6-5 to TRBJ2-1; the D is unclear. This receptor was obtained from a human donor in good health; the cells came from an allogeneic mixed lymphocyte reaction. The material sequenced was CFSE-low (dividing) CD4+ T cells sorted from an allogeneic mixed lymphocyte reaction. In DNA form, the CDR3 reads TGTGCCAGCACCTCGACCTACAATGAGCAGTTCTTC. Protein: CASTSTYNEQFF.